This passage covers 16 T cell receptor beta chains from one sample sequenced in a study of beta chain features in type 1 diabetes. Expressed TCRB transcripts were sequenced after all isolated RNA was converted to cDNA. The repertoire was sequenced with immunoSEQ multiplex PCR; TCRdb's copy has only in-frame clones and lacks some. The sample has about 6,000 clones, 70% to 75% seen once. Sample: Tregs from blood. The receptors come from a man between 18 and 29 years old in good health.

The chain joins TRBV6-1 to TRBJ2-1, with 9 bases lining up with TRBD1. Germline V gene lookup returns CDR1 MNHNS and CDR2 SASEGT. The CDR3 totals 15 residues. V shed 8 bases, J shed 7 bases, and the junction held 12 bases outside the gene matches. The CDR3 bases are TGTGCCAGCGCCTCTTACAGGGGGCTGCTGAATGAGCAGTTCTTC. Translating gives CASASYRGLLNEQFF.

V usage is TRBV30 and J usage is TRBJ2-5; D remains unclear. Trimming cost V 2 bases and J 1 base, with 5 bases left between them. CDR3 length equals 12 residues. Per the germline V gene, CDR1 is GTSNPN and CDR2 is SVGIG (reference sequence). The CDR3 DNA sequence: TGTGCCTGGAGTCCTTTCCAAGAGACCCAGTACTTC. It codes for CAWSPFQETQYF.

The chain couples TRBV6-1 to TRBJ1-3; weak D call: TRBD1 (5 bases). The CDR3 covers 15 residues. Trimming took 5 bases from V and 0 from J, leaving 11 bases between them. Germline V lookup: CDR1 MNHNS, CDR2 SASEGT. The CDR3 bases are TGTGCCAGCAGTCTAGACAGAAGCTCTGGAAACACCATATATTTT. Residues: CASSLDRSSGNTIYF.

The sample holds a few counts of this clone. The J gene is TRBJ1-2, the V gene TRBV5-1; D remains unclear. This CDR3 is 11 amino acids long. Trimming removed 4 bases at V and 7 bases at J, with 8 bases between. Looked up from germline, CDR1 is SGHRS and CDR2 is YFSETQ. The CDR3 nucleotides read TGCGCCAGCAGCGGGAGTCTTGGCTACACCTTC. It codes for CASSGSLGYTF.

The chain uses TRBV14 and TRBJ2-1, with TRBD2 matching over 13 bases. This CDR3 spans 16 amino acids. The trim removed 4 bases at V and 6 bases at J, leaving 6 bases unmatched. CDR1 and CDR2 (germline): SGHDN, FVKESK. CDR3 nucleotide sequence: TGTGCCAGCAGCCGATGGGGACTAGCGGGGAGCAATGAGCAGTTCTTC. Its translation is CASSRWGLAGSNEQFF.

The V and J genes are TRBV6-5 and TRBJ2-1; weak D call: TRBD2 (7 bases). The germline V gene has CDR1 MNHEY and CDR2 SVGAGI. CDR3 length equals 15 residues. V dropped 2 bases and J dropped 6 bases, with 14 bases sitting between them. The CDR3 is CASSYGGGRFNEQFF. The CDR3 DNA reads TGTGCCAGCAGTTACGGCGGGGGCCGATTCAATGAGCAGTTCTTC.

This chain links TRBV29-1 with TRBJ2-7, with D maybe TRBD2 (6 bases). Germline V gene sequence: CDR1 SQVTM, CDR2 ANQGSEA. This CDR3 contains 13 residues. Trimming took off 5 bases at V and 1 base at J, with 12 bases between the two ends. The DNA of the CDR3 is TGCAGCGTTATTGACCGGGGGTCCTACGAGCAGTACTTC. This encodes CSVIDRGSYEQYF.

This chain uses TRBV4-2 with TRBJ2-2, with D possibly matching TRBD1 (5 bases). CDR3 size: 17 residues. Trimming removed 5 bases from V and 3 bases from J, with 19 bases in between. Germline V gene sequence: CDR1 LGHNA, CDR2 YNFKEQ. The CDR3 region is CASSARGFAGHTGELFF. The CDR3 DNA follows: TGTGCCAGCAGCGCAAGGGGATTTGCAGGGCACACCGGGGAGCTGTTTTTT.

J is TRBJ1-1 and V is TRBV5-1; weak D call: TRBD1 (6 bases). With 0 bases removed from V and 3 bases from J, the gap between germline ends came to 12 bases. Germline loops: CDR1 SGHRS, CDR2 YFSETQ. CDR3 length: 15 residues. The CDR3 region is CASSLDRVGDTEAFF. For the CDR3, the DNA is TGCGCCAGCAGCTTGGACAGGGTTGGGGACACTGAAGCTTTCTTT.

V is TRBV6-1 and J is TRBJ2-6, with D uncertain. CDR1 is MNHNS and CDR2 is SASEGT in the germline V gene. Trimming pared 4 bases from V and 1 base from J, leaving 11 bases between. The CDR3 is made up of 16 amino acids. CDR3 nucleotide sequence: TGTGCCAGCAGTGCGGTCAGACTGTCTGGGGCCAACGTCCTGACTTTC. It yields the protein CASSAVRLSGANVLTF.

This clone came up once. The rearrangement uses TRBV5-1 and TRBJ2-1; D call uncertain. Trimming cost V 0 bases and J 2 bases, with 3 bases left between them. Germline V CDR1 and CDR2: SGHRS, YFSETQ. The CDR3 contains 13 residues. The CDR3 protein is CASSLGAYNEQFF. CDR3 in DNA: TGCGCCAGCAGCTTGGGAGCCTACAATGAGCAGTTCTTC.

The CDR3 is CASSRDRSKETQYF. The CDR3 region has the DNA TGCGCCAGCAGCCGTGACAGGAGTAAAGAGACCCAGTACTTC. The chain carries TRBV5-1 and TRBJ2-5; D might be TRBD1 (6 bases). This CDR3 spans 14 amino acids. Germline assignment: CDR1 SGHRS and CDR2 YFSETQ. Trimming pared 4 bases from V and 3 bases from J, leaving 13 bases between.

This chain links TRBV6-1 with TRBJ1-3, with D unclear. CDR3 length: 15 amino acids. Trimming left V 0 bases short and J 1 base short, with 7 bases between. The V gene's germline CDR1 is MNHNS and CDR2 SASEGT. The CDR3 protein is CASSEALTSGNTIYF. The CDR3 DNA reads as TGTGCCAGCAGTGAAGCACTGACATCTGGAAACACCATATATTTT.

The J gene is TRBJ1-2, the V gene TRBV19; possibly TRBD1 for D (5 bases). The CDR3 contains 14 residues. V was trimmed by 7 bases and J by 7 bases, leaving 19 bases between them. CDR1 and CDR2 from the germline V gene are LNHDA and SQIVND (reference sequence). The CDR3 DNA sequence: TGTGCCAGTACTGCCGGACACTCGGCTCTTGGCTACACCTTC. Protein sequence: CASTAGHSALGYTF.

This chain links TRBV7-2 with TRBJ2-5, with 9 positions matching TRBD2. The better agreement between TRBJ2-7 and the DNA end casts doubt on the J call. The V gene's germline CDR1 is SGHTA and CDR2 FQGNSA. The CDR3 sequence is 16 residues long. The CDR3 region is CASSSTSGFGIYEQYF. The CDR3 DNA reads as TGTGCCAGCAGCTCCACTAGCGGGTTCGGAATCTACGAGCAGTACTTC.

In its sample, this clone was seen a few times. The CDR3 DNA follows: TGTGCCAGCAGTTTTGGAGTAGTCGGGGAGCTGTTTTTT. Translation gives CASSFGVVGELFF. The gene calls are TRBV25-1 and TRBJ2-2; no reliable D call. The V end was cut by 5 bases, the J end by 7 bases, with 11 bases between. This CDR3 contains 13 residues. Per the germline V gene, CDR1 is MGHDK and CDR2 is SYGVNS.